This record concerns one T cell receptor beta chain sequence. This sample was included in a study of blood T cell repertoires in COVID-19. Profiled with immunoSEQ multiplex PCR; TCRdb holds only in-frame clones, not every one. This sample yields tens of thousands of clones, of which under 90% are seen a single time; about 22% belongs to the top ten. This TCR derives from a woman older than 75 with COVID-19, enrolled during active disease. Sample: peripheral blood.

The CDR3 is CASRDSPGKETQYF. The DNA of the CDR3 is TGTGCCAGCAGGGACAGTCCGGGAAAAGAGACCCAGTACTTC. V is TRBV2 and J is TRBJ2-5, with TRBD1 as a possible D gene (6 bases). This CDR3 spans 14 amino acids. Germline V gene sequence: CDR1 SNHLY, CDR2 FYNNEI. The V end lost 6 bases, the J end lost 3 bases, and 14 bases lay between the germline ends.